This T cell receptor (beta chain) comes out of a study of PD-1 blockade in classical Hodgkin lymphoma. V was clipped by 1 base and J by 4 bases, with 13 bases between them. CDR1 LNHDA and CDR2 SQIVND come from the germline V gene (reference sequence). The CDR3 consists of 15 residues. Repertoires were generated with immunoSEQ multiplex PCR, while TCRdb's copy carries only in-frame clones and drops some. Of some 93,000 clones in the sample, 80% to 95% were seen once. Relapses following autologous stem cell transplantation were seen in all patients, with brentuximab vedotin exposure varying. The sequenced sample was peripheral blood mononuclear cells (PBMCs), obtained at baseline. The rearrangement uses TRBV19 and TRBJ1-1, with D possibly being TRBD1 (6 bases). The TCR comes from a human donor with classical Hodgkin lymphoma. The CDR3 bases are TGTGCCAGTAGTATAGGTGGGACAAAGGCCACTGAAGCTTTCTTT. The encoded protein is CASSIGGTKATEAFF. Drawing the rest from reference TRBV19 and TRBJ1-1, the complete variable domain is DGGITQSPKYLFRKEGQNVTLSCEQNLNHDAMYWYRQDPGQGLRLIYYSQIVNDFQKGDIAEGYSVSREKKESFPLTVTSAQKNPTAFYLCASSIGGTKATEAFFGQGTRLTVV.